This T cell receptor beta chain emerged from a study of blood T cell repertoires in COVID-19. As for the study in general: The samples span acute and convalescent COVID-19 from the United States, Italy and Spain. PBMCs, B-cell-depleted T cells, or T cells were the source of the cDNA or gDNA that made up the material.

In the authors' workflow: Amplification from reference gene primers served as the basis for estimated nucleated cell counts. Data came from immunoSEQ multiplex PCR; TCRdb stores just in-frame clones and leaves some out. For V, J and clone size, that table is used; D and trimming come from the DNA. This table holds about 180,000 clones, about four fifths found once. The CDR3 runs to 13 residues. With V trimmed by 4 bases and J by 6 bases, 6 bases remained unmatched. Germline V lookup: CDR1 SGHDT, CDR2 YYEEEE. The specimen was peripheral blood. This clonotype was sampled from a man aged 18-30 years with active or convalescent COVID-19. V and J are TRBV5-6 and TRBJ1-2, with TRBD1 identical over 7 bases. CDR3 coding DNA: TGTGCCAGCAGCCGGACAGGCCCAGATGGCTACACCTTC. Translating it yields CASSRTGPDGYTF.